Sequencing of this T cell receptor beta chain was carried out in a study of PD-1 blockade in classical Hodgkin lymphoma. As to time point: cycle 4 day 1 (C4D1), after around six weeks of nivolumab. All trial patients relapsed after autologous stem cell transplantation. This clone was seen a single time. Antigen unknown. Study observations and caveats: Newly diagnosed patients were said to have less baseline TCR diversity than healthy donors did.

There are 13 residues in the CDR3. Germline V gene lookup returns CDR1 LNHDA and CDR2 SQIVND (reference sequence). V was cut by 5 bases and J by 4 bases, with 12 bases left in between. Sequencing used immunoSEQ multiplex PCR; TCRdb keeps in-frame clones, though not all of them. Among 20,000 or so clones listed, 75% to 85% were seen once. Sequencing used peripheral blood mononuclear cells (PBMCs), obtained before the fourth cycle of nivolumab. The sequence was obtained from a human donor with classical Hodgkin lymphoma. V and J are TRBV19 and TRBJ2-7, with D possibly matching TRBD2 (6 bases). The CDR3 protein is CASSWNAGYEQYF. In DNA form, the CDR3 reads TGTGCCAGTAGTTGGAACGCGGGATACGAGCAGTACTTC. The entire variable domain, with the rest obtained from reference TRBV19 and TRBJ2-7, is as follows: DGGITQSPKYLFRKEGQNVTLSCEQNLNHDAMYWYRQDPGQGLRLIYYSQIVNDFQKGDIAEGYSVSREKKESFPLTVTSAQKNPTAFYLCASSWNAGYEQYFGPGTRLTVT.